A single sample is the source of the 22 T cell receptor beta chains below, sequenced in a study of cytotoxic CD8 clonotypes in ibrutinib-treated CLL (dated by TCRdb to the early 2020s). Libraries were made using the immunoSEQ multiplex PCR assay. This is the immuneACCESS table as TCRdb keeps it, with only in-frame sequences that have V and J called. A part of the clones is gone; compared with another copy, unresolved V genes explain less than half, and the rest is unexplained. The sample profile shows hundreds of thousands of clones; about 77% of them were found once. The ten top clones hold about 6.3% of the sample. Sequencing was performed on PBMCs, taken before ibrutinib treatment. The receptors come from a human donor with chronic lymphocytic leukemia.

The genes are TRBV6-5 and TRBJ2-5, with 8 bases fitting TRBD1. The germline CDR1 and CDR2 sequences are MNHEY and SVGAGI. This CDR3 region has 13 residues. V lost 7 bases to trimming and J lost 5 bases; unmatched junction nucleotides: 6. The CDR3 spells CASTTGGWETQYF. DNA for the CDR3: TGTGCCAGCACCACAGGGGGATGGGAGACCCAGTACTTC.

In DNA form, the CDR3 reads TGTGCCAGCAGCGTCCAGGGGAATCCCAGCCTAGCCAAAAACATTCAGTACTTC. This codes for CASSVQGNPSLAKNIQYF. The rearrangement links TRBV13 to TRBJ2-4; a weak D match, TRBD1 (6 bases). CDR3 length: 18 residues. The V gene lost 5 bases and the J gene lost 0 bases, with 20 bases spanning the gap. Germline V gene data show CDR1 as PRHDT and CDR2 as FYEKMQ (reference sequence).

The rearrangement uses TRBV7-2 and TRBJ2-1; D is unclear. The V end was cut by 7 bases, the J end by 3 bases, with 10 bases between. The germline CDR1 and CDR2 sequences are SGHTA and FQGNSA. The CDR3 is 13 residues long. The CDR3 is CASMAGYYNEQFF. The CDR3 DNA sequence: TGTGCCAGCATGGCCGGATACTACAATGAGCAGTTCTTC.

This clone was picked up a small number of times. This chain connects TRBV2 to TRBJ1-2; TRBD1 is a possible D gene (5 bases). The CDR3 spans 17 residues. Germline V gives CDR1 SNHLY, CDR2 FYNNEI. The germline V and J ends were trimmed by 8 bases and 4 bases, with 26 bases remaining between them. This CDR3 reads CASSPLVRGRGSYGYTF. The CDR3 DNA reads as TGTGCCAGCTCCCCCTTGGTTCGGGGACGTGGGAGCTATGGCTACACCTTC. The full variable domain, with the rest looked up from reference TRBV2 and TRBJ1-2, is EPEVTQTPSHQVTQMGQEVILRCVPISNHLYFYWYRQILGQKVEFLVSFYNNEISEKSEIFDDQFSVERPDGSNFTLKIRSTKLEDSAMYFCASSPLVRGRGSYGYTFGSGTRLTVV.

This clone has a handful of counts. V and J are TRBV6-1 and TRBJ1-1, with D uncertain. CDR3 length: 14 residues. Germline V gene sequence: CDR1 MNHNS, CDR2 SASEGT. V was shortened by 0 bases and J by 3 bases, with 8 bases between the two germline ends. In nucleotides, the CDR3 is TGTGCCAGCAGTGAAGCCGGGGATGACACTGAAGCTTTCTTT. Amino acids: CASSEAGDDTEAFF.

The chain recombines TRBV10-3 with TRBJ1-2; maybe TRBD1 (5 bases). The CDR3 loop spans 16 amino acids. V was clipped by 0 bases and J by 1 base, with 12 bases between them. From germline, CDR1 is ENHRY and CDR2 SYGVKD. The CDR3 protein is CAISESWGANNYGYTF. CDR3 coding DNA: TGTGCCATCAGTGAGTCTTGGGGCGCCAATAACTATGGCTACACCTTC.

This chain joins TRBV15 and TRBJ2-3, with 10 nucleotides matching TRBD2. Germline V gene lookup returns CDR1 LNHNV and CDR2 YYDKDF (reference sequence). The CDR3 covers 15 residues. Unmatched junction bases numbered 4, after V lost 5 bases and J lost 2 bases. In DNA, the CDR3 is TGTGCCACCAGCCTAACTAGCGGGGTCACAGATACGCAGTATTTT. Its protein is CATSLTSGVTDTQYF.

The count of this clone is one. The V and J genes are TRBV28 and TRBJ2-5; 7 bases align to TRBD2. V shed 3 bases, J shed 2 bases, and the junction held 0 bases outside the gene matches. The CDR3 runs to 13 residues. Germline CDR1 MDHEN, CDR2 SYDVKM. This CDR3 reads CASSFGGQETQYF. CDR3 nucleotides: TGTGCCAGCAGTTTCGGGGGGCAAGAGACCCAGTACTTC.

The CDR3 bases are TGTGCCAGCAGCCAATTCCGGGAGTCGATCTACAATGAGCAGTTCTTC. This gives the protein CASSQFRESIYNEQFF. The J gene is TRBJ2-1, the V gene TRBV14; weak D call: TRBD2 (6 bases). V lost 2 bases and J lost 3, with 14 bases in between. The V gene's germline CDR1 is SGHDN and CDR2 FVKESK. The CDR3 runs to 16 residues.

The chain couples TRBV7-8 to TRBJ2-3; D not resolved. Germline loops: CDR1 SGHVS, CDR2 FQNEAQ. The CDR3 is made up of 16 amino acids. Between the trimmed V and J ends, which lost 3 bases and 4 bases, there was a span of 17 bases. As DNA, the CDR3 is TGTGCCAGCAGCTTCGTGGGAACCGCGATCCCAGATACGCAGTATTTT. Encoded protein: CASSFVGTAIPDTQYF.

This clone has more than one count but fewer than ten. This sample includes further DNA sequences coding for the same CDR3. This chain joins TRBV7-9 and TRBJ1-1; D remains unclear. CDR1 is SEHNR and CDR2 is FQNEAQ in the germline V gene (reference sequence). There are 12 residues in the CDR3. Trimming shortened V by 2 bases and J by 0 bases, and 1 base separated the two germline ends. The CDR3 DNA follows: TGTGCCAGCAGCTTAATGAACACTGAAGCTTTCTTT. Amino acid sequence: CASSLMNTEAFF. The complete variable domain, with remaining parts taken from reference TRBV7-9 and TRBJ1-1, reads DTGVSQNPRHKITKRGQNVTFRCDPISEHNRLYWYRQTLGQGPEFLTYFQNEAQLEKSRLLSDRFSAERPKGSFSTLEIQRTEQGDSAMYLCASSLMNTEAFFGQGTRLTVV.

This clone was seen just once. The chain couples TRBV15 to TRBJ2-1, with D perhaps matching TRBD1 or TRBD2 (5 bases each). V was trimmed by 1 base and J by 5 bases, leaving 9 bases between them. This CDR3 region has 14 residues. Germline loops: CDR1 LNHNV, CDR2 YYDKDF (reference sequence). The CDR3: CATSRAGTNNEQFF. The CDR3 bases are TGTGCCACCAGCAGAGCCGGGACCAACAATGAGCAGTTCTTC.

The V call is TRBV4-2, the J call TRBJ2-7, with D possibly being TRBD2 (5 bases). Per the germline V gene, CDR1 is LGHNA and CDR2 is YNFKEQ. With 0 bases removed from V and 6 bases from J, the gap between germline ends came to 21 bases. This CDR3 contains 17 residues. CDR3 nucleotide sequence: TGTGCCAGCAGCCAAGAGGCCTTCCGAGCGGCCCCCGCCGAGCAGTACTTC. This sequence encodes CASSQEAFRAAPAEQYF.

The V gene is TRBV15, the J gene TRBJ2-3; D is uncertain. V gave up 0 bases and J gave up 2 bases, with 12 bases separating them. CDR1 and CDR2 (germline): LNHNV, YYDKDF (reference sequence). This CDR3 has 16 amino acids. The CDR3 DNA reads as TGTGCCACCAGCAGAGATCTTAACGGCGTCACAGATACGCAGTATTTT. Translation gives CATSRDLNGVTDTQYF.

This clone was observed a few times. The V gene is TRBV28, the J gene TRBJ1-5, with D maybe TRBD1 (6 bases). Germline CDR1 reads MDHEN; CDR2 reads SYDVKM. Trimming shortened V by 7 bases and J by 3 bases, and 10 bases separated the two germline ends. CDR3 size: 13 residues. CDR3 protein: CASTRQVNQPQHF. The CDR3 DNA is TGTGCCAGCACAAGACAGGTCAATCAGCCCCAGCATTTT.

This chain uses TRBV19 with TRBJ2-1; TRBD2 aligns across 12 bases. The CDR3 extends over 15 amino acids. J was trimmed by 6 bases and V by 7 bases; bases with no gene match: 7. From germline, CDR1 is LNHDA and CDR2 SQIVND (reference sequence). CDR3 in DNA: TGTGCCAGTATTCGGACTAGCGGGAAACCCAATGAGCAGTTCTTC. Translation gives CASIRTSGKPNEQFF.

This clone showed up just a few times. The same CDR3 also results from other DNA sequences found in this sample. V usage is TRBV30 and J usage is TRBJ2-7; tentative D call: TRBD2 (6 bases). The CDR3 length is 13 residues. V was cut by 2 bases and J by 7 bases, with 15 bases left in between. The V gene's germline CDR1 is GTSNPN and CDR2 SVGIG (reference sequence). Written as DNA, the CDR3 is TGTGCCTGGAGTACCGGGACTTTGGGGGAGCAGTACTTC. Its translation: CAWSTGTLGEQYF.

V and J are TRBV27 and TRBJ2-2; tentatively, D is TRBD1 (6 bases). V dropped 5 bases and J dropped 1 base, with 14 bases sitting between them. Germline values: CDR1 MNHEY, CDR2 SMNVEV (reference sequence). The CDR3 runs 16 residues. This chain's CDR3 is CASSPWGRKNTGELFF. As DNA, the CDR3 is TGTGCCAGCAGTCCATGGGGGCGGAAGAACACCGGGGAGCTGTTTTTT.

The V call is TRBV19, the J call TRBJ1-2; D gene ambiguous. V gave up 3 bases and J gave up 4 bases, with 15 bases separating them. The V gene's germline CDR1 is LNHDA and CDR2 SQIVND (reference sequence). The CDR3 is 15 amino acids. CDR3 coding DNA: TGTGCCAGTAGTATTATGGAAAAGGGAGCCTATGGCTACACCTTC. Translating gives CASSIMEKGAYGYTF. Combining the CDR3 with reference TRBV19 and TRBJ1-2 gives the whole variable domain DGGITQSPKYLFRKEGQNVTLSCEQNLNHDAMYWYRQDPGQGLRLIYYSQIVNDFQKGDIAEGYSVSREKKESFPLTVTSAQKNPTAFYLCASSIMEKGAYGYTFGSGTRLTVV.

The chain carries TRBV6-6 and TRBJ1-1; possible D gene TRBD1, 5 bases. The CDR3 has 12 residues. Germline lookup yields CDR1 MNHNY and CDR2 SVGAGI (reference sequence). The ends were cut back, 10 bases at V and 5 bases at J, with 14 bases in the middle. The CDR3 nucleotides are TGTGCCACCGGGACTGTAGGGACTGAAGCTTTCTTT. Encoded protein: CATGTVGTEAFF.

J is TRBJ2-1 and V is TRBV6-1, with D possibly being TRBD1 (5 bases). Germline lookup yields CDR1 MNHNS and CDR2 SASEGT. Trimming took off 1 base at V and 11 bases at J, with 15 bases between the two ends. This CDR3 comprises 14 residues. CDR3 nucleotides: TGTGCCAGCAGTGAAGTGGGTGTCAGGGTTAAGCAGTTCTTC. It translates to CASSEVGVRVKQFF.

Comments on this clone: Other DNA sequences within the sample encode an identical CDR3. The chain employs TRBV28 and TRBJ2-7; D gene uncertain. The CDR3 extends over 13 amino acids. Deletions cut 5 bases from V and 2 bases from J, with 10 bases between. Per the germline V gene, CDR1 is MDHEN and CDR2 is SYDVKM. CDR3 in DNA: TGTGCCAGCAGTCCCCAGGTCACCTACGAGCAGTACTTC. This encodes CASSPQVTYEQYF.